This record looks at one T cell receptor (beta chain) sequence and its context. Primed by a sample-barcoded 5' primer and a J-beta primer mix, a second PCR proceeded for about 7 to 12 cycles. TCRdb itself ran the 5' RACE reads through MiXCR, one entry per CDR3 protein. The sample has hundreds of thousands of distinct CDR3 sequences; roughly 50% are singletons. The sample comes from a study of blood T cells in healthy people across ages. The V segment lost 3 bases and the J segment 9 bases; nucleotides outside the gene matches: 7. Germline CDR1 and CDR2: SGHDN and FVKESK. The CDR3 spans 13 residues. The source is a young man in good health. Sequencing was performed on blood. This rearrangement joins TRBV14 to TRBJ2-7; TRBD1 agrees at 8 bases. CDR3 nucleotides: TGTGCCAGCAGCCAGGAATACAGGGGGGCGCAGTACTTC. Encoded protein: CASSQEYRGAQYF.